These 28 T cell receptor beta chains originate from one sample sequenced in a study of blood T cells in healthy people across ages. Alongside a J-beta primer mix, a sample-barcoded 5' primer served in a second PCR lasting about 6 to 11 cycles. One entry per CDR3 protein, called by TCRdb with MiXCR from the 5' RACE reads. Of hundreds of thousands of distinct CDR3 sequences listed, about 62% were seen once; the top ten hold roughly 20%. Source material: blood. The origin of the receptors is a man younger than 40 in good health.

The V gene is TRBV5-1, the J gene TRBJ1-1; D perhaps matches TRBD1 (5 bases). The CDR3 contains 14 residues. Germline CDR1 and CDR2: SGHRS and YFSETQ. Deletions cut 0 bases from V and 4 bases from J, with 10 bases between. The CDR3 is CASSLDGDGTEAFF. In DNA form, the CDR3 reads TGCGCCAGCAGCTTGGACGGGGACGGCACTGAAGCTTTCTTT.

Only a few counts were recorded for this clonotype. V is TRBV29-1 and J is TRBJ2-3, with D possibly matching TRBD2 (5 bases). The V and J ends lost 6 bases and 5 bases respectively, with 18 bases between them. Germline V gene data show CDR1 as SQVTM and CDR2 as ANQGSEA. CDR3 size: 14 residues. The CDR3 sequence is CSVEPLNEGDTQYF. The DNA of the CDR3 is TGCAGCGTCGAACCCCTGAACGAGGGAGATACGCAGTATTTT.

J is TRBJ2-1 and V is TRBV7-2; D call uncertain. Germline CDR1 reads SGHTA; CDR2 reads FQGNSA. V was clipped by 7 bases and J by 2 bases, with 12 bases between them. The length of the CDR3 is 14 residues. The CDR3 sequence is CASKGMGTYNEQFF. The CDR3 bases are TGTGCCAGCAAGGGAATGGGAACCTACAATGAGCAGTTCTTC.

The chain recombines TRBV29-1 with TRBJ2-1; D gene uncertain. This CDR3 comprises 15 residues. In germline, CDR1 is SQVTM, CDR2 ANQGSEA. V lost 0 bases and J 4 bases, leaving 13 bases between the germline ends. The CDR3 protein is CSVEDDRAIYNEQFF. DNA for the CDR3: TGCAGCGTTGAAGACGATAGGGCTATTTACAATGAGCAGTTCTTC.

The chain recombines TRBV29-1 with TRBJ2-1; D unresolved. In germline, CDR1 is SQVTM, CDR2 ANQGSEA. The V end lost 0 bases, the J end lost 12 bases, and 12 bases lay between the germline ends. The CDR3 extends over 12 amino acids. This chain's CDR3 is CSVEDPGQGQFF. The CDR3 DNA reads TGCAGCGTTGAAGATCCCGGCCAAGGGCAGTTCTTC.

The V call is TRBV20-1, the J call TRBJ2-3; perhaps TRBD2 as D (7 bases). The CDR3 spans 14 residues. From germline, CDR1 is DFQATT and CDR2 SNEGSKA (reference sequence). The V end was cut by 5 bases, the J end by 1 base, with 13 bases between. As DNA, the CDR3 is TGCAGTGCTCCCAGGGAGGGGGGCACAGATACGCAGTATTTT. Translated, it gives CSAPREGGTDTQYF.

The chain uses TRBV28 and TRBJ2-1, with D possibly being TRBD1 (6 bases). The CDR3 sequence is 14 residues long. V lost 10 bases and J 4 bases, leaving 17 bases between the germline ends. The germline V gene has CDR1 MDHEN and CDR2 SYDVKM. CDR3 loop: CAINTRQVYNEQFF. The CDR3 DNA follows: TGTGCCATCAACACCCGACAGGTTTACAATGAGCAGTTCTTC.

The V call is TRBV20-1, the J call TRBJ2-7; 14 bases align to TRBD2. Losses at the gene ends were 2 bases for V and 4 bases for J; bases not matched to a gene: 4. The length of the CDR3 is 15 residues. The germline CDR1 and CDR2 sequences are DFQATT and SNEGSKA (reference sequence). CDR3 in amino acids: CSARSGTSGSYEQYF. In nucleotides, the CDR3 is TGCAGTGCTAGAAGTGGGACTAGCGGGAGTTACGAGCAGTACTTC.

The genes are TRBV6-5 and TRBJ1-1; tentatively, D is TRBD1 (6 bases). This CDR3 comprises 15 residues. V was pared by 5 bases and J by 5 bases, with 18 bases between. Per the germline V gene, CDR1 is MNHEY and CDR2 is SVGAGI. The CDR3: CASSRGGGGTTEAFF. The CDR3 DNA follows: TGTGCCAGCAGTCGAGGCGGAGGGGGGACGACTGAAGCTTTCTTT.

A word on this clonotype: An end of the junction differs from the germline gene, which may be a read error. CDR3 coding DNA: TGTGCCAGCAGTGAATCCCGACCCCCCCACTTT. Amino acids: CASSESRPPHF. The gene calls are TRBV6-1 and TRBJ1-6, with unresolved D. CDR3 length: 11 amino acids. Per germline, CDR1 MNHNS and CDR2 SASEGT.

The chain is built from TRBV3-1 and TRBJ2-7; D is unclear. V was pared by 1 base and J by 4 bases, with 11 bases between. Germline V gives CDR1 LGHDT, CDR2 YNNKEL (reference sequence). The CDR3 has 14 amino acids. The CDR3 loop reads CASSQGFGEYEQYF. Written as DNA, the CDR3 is TGTGCCAGCAGCCAAGGTTTTGGAGAGTACGAGCAGTACTTC.

This clonotype has only a few counts. This chain links TRBV3-1 with TRBJ2-7, with 9 bases fitting TRBD2. The length of the CDR3 is 16 residues. With 0 bases clipped from V and 3 bases from J, the junction kept 6 bases outside the gene matches. Germline V gives CDR1 LGHDT, CDR2 YNNKEL (reference sequence). CDR3 protein: CASSQDWASGNYEQYF. DNA for the CDR3: TGTGCCAGCAGCCAAGATTGGGCTAGCGGGAACTACGAGCAGTACTTC.

The sample holds many counts of this clonotype. This rearrangement joins TRBV29-1 to TRBJ2-1; the match to TRBD2 covers 9 bases. The CDR3 loop spans 16 amino acids. V shed 3 bases, J shed 7 bases, and the junction held 13 bases outside the gene matches. From germline, CDR1 is SQVTM and CDR2 ANQGSEA. CDR3 nucleotides: TGCAGCGTTGACACCACGGGGCGGGGGGGCTTGAATGAGCAGTTCTTC. It specifies CSVDTTGRGGLNEQFF.

The chain has TRBV18 and TRBJ2-6; TRBD1 agrees at 9 bases. CDR3 length: 19 amino acids. The trim removed 2 bases at V and 3 bases at J, leaving 11 bases unmatched. The germline V gene has CDR1 KGHSH and CDR2 LQKENI. CDR3 region: CASSPIGQGLTGGANVLTF. Written as DNA, the CDR3 is TGTGCCAGCTCACCAATCGGACAGGGGCTTACTGGTGGGGCCAACGTCCTGACTTTC.

This clonotype was counted many times. The chain joins TRBV6-5 to TRBJ2-7, with D possibly being TRBD2 (5 bases). Trimming took off 6 bases at V and 4 bases at J, with 16 bases between the two ends. The CDR3 has 14 amino acids. Looked up from germline, CDR1 is MNHEY and CDR2 is SVGAGI. The chain's CDR3 is CASSYLPAGYEQYF. CDR3 nucleotide sequence: TGTGCCAGCAGCTACCTCCCCGCGGGTTACGAGCAGTACTTC.

To note about this clonotype: This clone may be a read error of a much larger clone one base away. The genes are TRBV13 and TRBJ2-1; no reliable D call. Germline V gene data show CDR1 as PRHDT and CDR2 as FYEKMQ (reference sequence). This CDR3 has 14 residues. V was trimmed by 0 bases and J by 13 bases, leaving 16 bases between them. The CDR3 coding sequence is TGTGCCAGCAGCTTAGGAAACAGTAGAGAGACCCAGTTCTTC. Translated: CASSLGNSRETQFF.

Of note for this clonotype: One base away lies a much larger clone, so this may be a sequencing read error. As DNA, the CDR3 is TGTGCCAGCAGCTTAGCTGATTACAATGAGCAGTACTTC. It is translated as CASSLADYNEQYF. The V call is TRBV7-6, the J call TRBJ2-7; no firm D call. In germline, CDR1 is SGHVS, CDR2 FNYEAQ. V was cut by 0 bases and J by 7 bases, with 10 bases left in between. CDR3 length: 13 residues.

The chain has TRBV18 and TRBJ2-5, with TRBD1 matching 8 bases. The germline CDR1 and CDR2 sequences are KGHSH and LQKENI. The CDR3 runs to 15 residues. Trimming took 2 bases from V and 5 from J; bases not matched to a gene: 7. CDR3 region: CASSPLDRVMETQYF. The CDR3 DNA follows: TGTGCCAGCTCACCATTGGACAGGGTCATGGAGACCCAGTACTTC.

This clonotype was counted a single time. V and J are TRBV6-2 or TRBV6-3 and TRBJ2-5; D is possibly TRBD2 (7 bases). The V gene lost 8 bases and the J gene lost 2 bases, with 18 bases spanning the gap. CDR3 size: 15 residues. Looked up from germline, CDR1 is MNHEY and CDR2 is SVGEGT. The CDR3 is CASEKLGGGQETQYF. Here the CDR3 DNA reads TGTGCCAGCGAAAAACTAGGGGGAGGGCAAGAGACCCAGTACTTC.

The V and J genes are TRBV9 and TRBJ1-2, with D possibly being TRBD1 (5 bases). Germline CDR1 is SGDLS and CDR2 is YYNGEE. Trimming stripped 3 bases from V and 4 bases from J, with 19 bases between. This CDR3 has 16 amino acids. CDR3 sequence: CASSAYGEAGSYGYTF. The CDR3 DNA reads as TGTGCCAGCAGCGCATATGGAGAGGCAGGGAGCTATGGCTACACCTTC.

This clonotype appeared a few times. The chain carries TRBV20-1 and TRBJ2-1; D possibly corresponds to TRBD2 (5 bases). Trimming left V 3 bases short and J 11 bases short, with 8 bases between. The CDR3 is 10 residues long. CDR1 and CDR2 (germline): DFQATT, SNEGSKA (reference sequence). For the CDR3, the DNA is TGCAGTGCTAGTGAGGGAAAGCAGTTCTTC. Translated, it gives CSASEGKQFF.

The sample holds a few counts of this clonotype. CDR3 amino acids: CASSDQSYEQYF. CDR3 sequence (DNA): TGTGCCAGCAGCGACCAATCCTACGAGCAGTACTTC. The chain employs TRBV5-6 and TRBJ2-7; D gene uncertain. CDR1 SGHDT and CDR2 YYEEEE come from the germline V gene. CDR3 length: 12 residues. Trimming took 4 bases from V and 1 from J, leaving 6 bases between them.

This clonotype was detected a few times. This chain links TRBV6-1 with TRBJ2-7; 7 bases align to TRBD2. The germline V gene has CDR1 MNHNS and CDR2 SASEGT. Trimming cost V 3 bases and J 5 bases; bases outside gene matches: 7. The CDR3 runs 14 residues. CDR3 nucleotide sequence: TGTGCCAGCAGTGAGGGCGGGAGTTTGAACGAGCAGTACTTC. It encodes CASSEGGSLNEQYF.

This chain uses TRBV2 with TRBJ2-3; D is ambiguous. Germline CDR1 SNHLY, CDR2 FYNNEI. This CDR3 is 14 amino acids long. V shed 4 bases and J shed 2 bases, with 10 bases lying between them. The CDR3 loop is CASSAALITDTQYF. CDR3 coding DNA: TGTGCCAGCAGTGCCGCGCTAATCACAGATACGCAGTATTTT.

The chain uses TRBV6-2 or TRBV6-3 and TRBJ2-2; no definite D call. V shed 2 bases and J shed 2 bases, with 6 bases lying between them. CDR3 size: 14 residues. The germline V gene encodes CDR1 MNHEY and CDR2 SVGEGT. This CDR3 reads CASSYPPNTGELFF. The DNA for the CDR3 is TGTGCCAGCAGTTACCCTCCTAACACCGGGGAGCTGTTTTTT.

J is TRBJ2-5 and V is TRBV4-1; 9 nucleotides line up with TRBD2. The trim removed 6 bases at V and 1 base at J, leaving 12 bases unmatched. The CDR3 sequence is 17 residues long. Germline V CDR1 and CDR2: MGHRA, YSYEKL. As DNA, the CDR3 is TGCGCCAGCAGTTTCGCTGGTAGCGGGGGCTTCCAAGAGACCCAGTACTTC. Protein sequence: CASSFAGSGGFQETQYF.

The CDR3 nucleotides read TGTGCCAGCAGCCCCGGGTGGAACTCCTACGAGCAGTACTTC. It codes for CASSPGWNSYEQYF. The chain employs TRBV5-8 and TRBJ2-7; D gene uncertain. Germline lookup yields CDR1 SGHTS and CDR2 YDEGEE. This CDR3 is 14 amino acids long. Trimming pared 4 bases from V and 0 bases from J, leaving 11 bases between.

V is TRBV6-1 and J is TRBJ2-1; weak D call: TRBD1 (5 bases). The J call is doubtful: the DNA matches TRBJ2-7 better. The CDR3 has 13 amino acids. CDR1 is MNHNS and CDR2 is SASEGT in the germline V gene. CDR3 coding DNA: TGTGCCAGCAGCGTGGGGCAGCCATACGAGCAGTACTTC. This encodes CASSVGQPYEQYF.